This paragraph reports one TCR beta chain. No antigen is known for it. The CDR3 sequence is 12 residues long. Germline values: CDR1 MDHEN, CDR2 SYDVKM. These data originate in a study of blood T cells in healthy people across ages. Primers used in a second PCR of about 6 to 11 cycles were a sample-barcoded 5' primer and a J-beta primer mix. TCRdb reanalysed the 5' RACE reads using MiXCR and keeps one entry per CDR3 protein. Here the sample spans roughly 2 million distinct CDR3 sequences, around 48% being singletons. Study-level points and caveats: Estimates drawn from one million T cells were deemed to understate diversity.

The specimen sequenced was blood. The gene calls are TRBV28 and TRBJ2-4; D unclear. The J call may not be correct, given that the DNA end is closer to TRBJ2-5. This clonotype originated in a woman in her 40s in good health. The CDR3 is CASSLLSGTQYF. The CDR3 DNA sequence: TGTGCCAGCAGTTTATTGTCGGGGACCCAGTACTTC.